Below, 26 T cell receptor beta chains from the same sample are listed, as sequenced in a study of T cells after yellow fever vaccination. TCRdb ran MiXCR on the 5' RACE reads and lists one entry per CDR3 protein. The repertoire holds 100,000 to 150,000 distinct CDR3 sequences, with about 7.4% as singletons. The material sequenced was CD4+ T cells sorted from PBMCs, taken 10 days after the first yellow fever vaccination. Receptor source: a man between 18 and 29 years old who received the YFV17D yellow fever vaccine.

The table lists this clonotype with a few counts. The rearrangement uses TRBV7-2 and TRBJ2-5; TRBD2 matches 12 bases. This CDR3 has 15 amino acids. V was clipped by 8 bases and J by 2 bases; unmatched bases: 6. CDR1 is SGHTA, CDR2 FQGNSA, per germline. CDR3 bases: TGTGCCAGCGCTTACGGACTAGCGGGGCAAGAGACCCAGTACTTC. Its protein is CASAYGLAGQETQYF.

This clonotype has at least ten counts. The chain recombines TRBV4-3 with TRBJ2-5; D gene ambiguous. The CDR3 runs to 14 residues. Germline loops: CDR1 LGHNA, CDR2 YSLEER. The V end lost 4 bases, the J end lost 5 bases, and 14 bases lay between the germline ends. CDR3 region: CASSLDKGRETQYF. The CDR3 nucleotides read TGCGCCAGCAGCCTCGATAAGGGCCGGGAGACCCAGTACTTC.

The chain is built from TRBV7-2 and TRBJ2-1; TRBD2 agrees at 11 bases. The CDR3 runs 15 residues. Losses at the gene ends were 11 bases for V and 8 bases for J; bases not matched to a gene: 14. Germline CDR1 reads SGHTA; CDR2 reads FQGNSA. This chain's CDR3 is CASRRVAGGLDEQFF. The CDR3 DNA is TGTGCCTCACGCCGGGTAGCGGGGGGGCTGGATGAGCAGTTCTTC.

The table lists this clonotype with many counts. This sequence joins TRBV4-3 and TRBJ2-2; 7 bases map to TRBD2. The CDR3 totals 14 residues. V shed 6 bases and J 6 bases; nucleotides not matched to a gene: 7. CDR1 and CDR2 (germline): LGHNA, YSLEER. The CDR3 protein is CASRLWGGPGELFF. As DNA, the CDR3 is TGCGCCAGCAGGCTGTGGGGGGGTCCCGGGGAGCTGTTTTTT.

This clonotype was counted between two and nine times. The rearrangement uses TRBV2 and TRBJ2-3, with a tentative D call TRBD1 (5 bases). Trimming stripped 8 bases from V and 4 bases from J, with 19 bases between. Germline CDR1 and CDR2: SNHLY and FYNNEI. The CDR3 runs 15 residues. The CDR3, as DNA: TGTGCCAGCGACGGACACAAAAACCGACCAGATACGCAGTATTTT. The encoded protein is CASDGHKNRPDTQYF.

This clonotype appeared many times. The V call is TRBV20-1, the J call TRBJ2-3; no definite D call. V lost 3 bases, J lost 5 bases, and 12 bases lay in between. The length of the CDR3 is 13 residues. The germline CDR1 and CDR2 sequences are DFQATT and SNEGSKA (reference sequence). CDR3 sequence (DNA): TGCAGTGCTAGTAGAGCCCCGATAGATACGCAGTATTTT. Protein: CSASRAPIDTQYF.

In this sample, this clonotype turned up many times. Here the CDR3 reads CASSQGATTDTQYF. CDR3 coding DNA: TGCGCCAGCAGCCAAGGAGCAACCACAGATACGCAGTATTTT. The V and J genes are TRBV4-1 and TRBJ2-3; D is undetermined. Trimming cost V 1 base and J 2 bases, with 7 bases left between them. CDR3 length equals 14 residues. Germline V CDR1 and CDR2: MGHRA, YSYEKL.

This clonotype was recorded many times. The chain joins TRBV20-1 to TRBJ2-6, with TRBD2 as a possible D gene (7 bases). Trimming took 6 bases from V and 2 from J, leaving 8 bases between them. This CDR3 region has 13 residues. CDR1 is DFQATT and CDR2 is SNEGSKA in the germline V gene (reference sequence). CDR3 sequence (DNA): TGCAGTGCGGGGGGGCCTGGGGCCAACGTCCTGACTTTC. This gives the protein CSAGGPGANVLTF.

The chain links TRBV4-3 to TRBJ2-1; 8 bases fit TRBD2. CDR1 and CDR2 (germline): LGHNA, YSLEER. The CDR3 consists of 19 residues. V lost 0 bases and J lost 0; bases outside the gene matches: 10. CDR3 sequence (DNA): TGCGCCAGCAGCCAAGATCCCCTAGCGGGCCTGAGCTCCTACAATGAGCAGTTCTTC. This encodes CASSQDPLAGLSSYNEQFF.

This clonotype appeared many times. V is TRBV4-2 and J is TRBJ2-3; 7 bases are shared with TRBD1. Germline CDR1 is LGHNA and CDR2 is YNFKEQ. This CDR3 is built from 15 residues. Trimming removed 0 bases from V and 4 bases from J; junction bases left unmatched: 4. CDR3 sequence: CASSQETGIADTQYF. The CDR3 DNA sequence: TGTGCCAGCAGCCAAGAGACAGGGATCGCAGATACGCAGTATTTT.

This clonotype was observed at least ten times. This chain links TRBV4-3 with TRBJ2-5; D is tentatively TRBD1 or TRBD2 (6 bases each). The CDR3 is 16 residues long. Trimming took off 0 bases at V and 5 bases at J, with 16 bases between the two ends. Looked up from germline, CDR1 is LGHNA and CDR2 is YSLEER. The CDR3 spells CASSQDPGGGWETQYF. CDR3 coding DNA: TGCGCCAGCAGCCAAGATCCAGGAGGGGGGTGGGAGACCCAGTACTTC.

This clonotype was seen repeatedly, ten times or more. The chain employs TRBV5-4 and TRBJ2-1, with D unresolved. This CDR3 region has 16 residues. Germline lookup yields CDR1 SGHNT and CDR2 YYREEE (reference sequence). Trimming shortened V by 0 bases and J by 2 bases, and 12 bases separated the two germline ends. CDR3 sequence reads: CASSLAVSLTYNEQFF. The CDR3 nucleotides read TGTGCCAGCAGCTTGGCTGTAAGTCTTACCTACAATGAGCAGTTCTTC.

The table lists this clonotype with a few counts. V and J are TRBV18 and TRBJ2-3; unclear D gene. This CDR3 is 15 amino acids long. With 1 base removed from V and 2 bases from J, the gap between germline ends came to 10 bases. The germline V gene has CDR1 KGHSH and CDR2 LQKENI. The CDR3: CASSPLGFFTDTQYF. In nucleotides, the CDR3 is TGTGCCAGCTCACCACTCGGCTTCTTCACAGATACGCAGTATTTT.

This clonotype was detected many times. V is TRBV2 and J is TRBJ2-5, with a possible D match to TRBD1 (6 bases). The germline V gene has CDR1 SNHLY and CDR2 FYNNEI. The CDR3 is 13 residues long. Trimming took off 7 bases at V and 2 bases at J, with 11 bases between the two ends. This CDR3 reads CASTGGQQETQYF. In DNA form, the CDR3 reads TGTGCCAGCACCGGAGGACAGCAAGAGACCCAGTACTTC. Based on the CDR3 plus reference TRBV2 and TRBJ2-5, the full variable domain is EPEVTQTPSHQVTQMGQEVILRCVPISNHLYFYWYRQILGQKVEFLVSFYNNEISEKSEIFDDQFSVERPDGSNFTLKIRSTKLEDSAMYFCASTGGQQETQYFGPGTRLLVL.

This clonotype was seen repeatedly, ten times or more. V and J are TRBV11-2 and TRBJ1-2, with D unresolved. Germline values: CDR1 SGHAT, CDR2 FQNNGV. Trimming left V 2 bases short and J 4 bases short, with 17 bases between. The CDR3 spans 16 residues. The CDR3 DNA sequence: TGTGCCAGCAGCTTAATATCCGCTCCAAAGACCTATGGCTACACCTTC. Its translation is CASSLISAPKTYGYTF.

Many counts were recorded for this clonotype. In DNA, the CDR3 is TGCAGTGCTAGTTCCGGGACAGGGGGACGGTATGGCTACACCTTC. Translated, it gives CSASSGTGGRYGYTF. The genes are TRBV20-1 and TRBJ1-2; 11 bases line up with TRBD1. The junction had 8 bases not matched to a gene; V was cut back by 3 bases and J by 5 bases. Germline V lookup: CDR1 DFQATT, CDR2 SNEGSKA (reference sequence). The CDR3 totals 15 residues.

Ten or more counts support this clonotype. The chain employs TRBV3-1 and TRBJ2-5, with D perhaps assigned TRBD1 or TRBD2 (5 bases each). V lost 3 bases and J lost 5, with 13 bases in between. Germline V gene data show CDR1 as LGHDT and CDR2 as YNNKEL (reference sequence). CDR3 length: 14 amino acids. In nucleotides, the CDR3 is TGTGCCAGCAGCCATGAGGGGCGACGGGAGACCCAGTACTTC. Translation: CASSHEGRRETQYF.

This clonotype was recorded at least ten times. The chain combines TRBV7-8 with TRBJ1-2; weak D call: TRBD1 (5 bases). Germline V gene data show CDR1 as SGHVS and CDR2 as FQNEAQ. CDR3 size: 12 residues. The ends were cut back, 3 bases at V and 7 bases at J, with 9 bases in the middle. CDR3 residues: CASSFSGSGYTF. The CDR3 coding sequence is TGTGCCAGCAGCTTTTCAGGGAGTGGCTACACCTTC.

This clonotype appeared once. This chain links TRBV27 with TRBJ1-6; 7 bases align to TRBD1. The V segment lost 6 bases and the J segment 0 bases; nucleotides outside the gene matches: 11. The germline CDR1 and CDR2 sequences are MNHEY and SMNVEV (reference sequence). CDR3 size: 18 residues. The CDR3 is CASSTTTGASSYNSPLHF. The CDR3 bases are TGTGCCAGCAGCACAACAACAGGGGCGAGCTCCTATAATTCACCCCTCCACTTT.

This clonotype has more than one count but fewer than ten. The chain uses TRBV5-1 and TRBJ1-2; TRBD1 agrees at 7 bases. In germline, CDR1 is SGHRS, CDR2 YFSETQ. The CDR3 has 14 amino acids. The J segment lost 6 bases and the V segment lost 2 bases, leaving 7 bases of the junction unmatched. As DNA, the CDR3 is TGCGCCAGCAGCTTTTCCGAGGGGGCTGATGGCTACACCTTC. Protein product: CASSFSEGADGYTF.

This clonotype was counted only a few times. CDR3 amino acids: CASSFSLGGGGNEQFF. CDR3 in DNA: TGTGCCAGCAGTTTTAGCTTGGGGGGCGGGGGCAATGAGCAGTTCTTC. The V and J genes are TRBV12-3 or TRBV12-4 and TRBJ2-1; possibly TRBD2 for D (7 bases). This CDR3 has 16 residues. V was cut by 3 bases and J by 6 bases, with 18 bases left in between.

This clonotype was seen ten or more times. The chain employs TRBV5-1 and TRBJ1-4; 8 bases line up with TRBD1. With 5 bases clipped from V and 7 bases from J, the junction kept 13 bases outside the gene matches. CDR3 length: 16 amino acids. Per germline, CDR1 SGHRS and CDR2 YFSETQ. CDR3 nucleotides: TGCGCCAGCAGTCCGACGACCGGGACAGGATTTGAAAAACTGTTTTTT. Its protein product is CASSPTTGTGFEKLFF.

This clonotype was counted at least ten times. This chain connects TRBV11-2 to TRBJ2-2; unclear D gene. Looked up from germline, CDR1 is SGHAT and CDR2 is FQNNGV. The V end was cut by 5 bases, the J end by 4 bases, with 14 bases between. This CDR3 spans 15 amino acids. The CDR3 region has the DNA TGTGCCAGCAGCCGCTCCCTTGTAGGCACCGGGGAGCTGTTTTTT. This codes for CASSRSLVGTGELFF.

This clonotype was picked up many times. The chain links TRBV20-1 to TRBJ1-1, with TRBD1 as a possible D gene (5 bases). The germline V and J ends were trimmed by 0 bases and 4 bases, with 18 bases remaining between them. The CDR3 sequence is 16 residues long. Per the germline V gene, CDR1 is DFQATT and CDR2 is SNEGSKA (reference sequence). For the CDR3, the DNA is TGCAGTGCTAGAGATATCGGACGGCCGGGGGGCACTGAAGCTTTCTTT. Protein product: CSARDIGRPGGTEAFF.

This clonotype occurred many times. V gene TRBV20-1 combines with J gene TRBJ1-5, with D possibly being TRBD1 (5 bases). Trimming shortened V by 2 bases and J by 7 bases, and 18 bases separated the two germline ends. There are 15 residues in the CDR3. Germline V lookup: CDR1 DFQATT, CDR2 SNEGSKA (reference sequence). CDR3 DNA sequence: TGCAGTGCTAGACCAATAACAGGATCGTGGCAGCCCCAGCATTTT. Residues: CSARPITGSWQPQHF.

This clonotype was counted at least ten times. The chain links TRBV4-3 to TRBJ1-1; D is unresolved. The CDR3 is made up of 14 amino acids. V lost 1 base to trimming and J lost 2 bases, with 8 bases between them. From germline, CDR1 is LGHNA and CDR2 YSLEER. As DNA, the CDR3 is TGCGCCAGCAGCCAAGTCGGACTCAACACTGAAGCTTTCTTT. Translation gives CASSQVGLNTEAFF.